This passage covers 21 T cell receptor beta chains from one sample sequenced in a study of CD8+ T cells in alopecia areata. RNA extraction and reverse transcription yielded cDNA as sequencing template. The data were produced by immunoSEQ multiplex PCR, yet TCRdb's version contains in-frame clones alone and is incomplete. The repertoire holds approximately 100,000 clones, with 35% to 45% as singletons. The sequenced material came from CD4+ T cells sorted from blood. The receptors come from a human donor with alopecia areata.

The V gene is TRBV29-1, the J gene TRBJ2-5; TRBD2 is a possible D gene (6 bases). CDR1 is SQVTM and CDR2 is ANQGSEA in the germline V gene. V dropped 4 bases and J dropped 1 base, with 16 bases sitting between them. CDR3 length: 15 residues. The CDR3 loop is CSVVGGVGSQETQYF. The CDR3 nucleotides read TGCAGCGTTGTGGGGGGAGTTGGAAGCCAAGAGACCCAGTACTTC. Full variable domain (rest looked up from reference TRBV29-1 and TRBJ2-5): SAVISQKPSRDICQRGTSLTIQCQVDSQVTMMFWYRQQPGQSLTLIATANQGSEATYESGFVIDKFPISRPNLTFSTLTVSNMSPEDSSIYLCSVVGGVGSQETQYFGPGTRLLVL.

In its sample, this clone was seen a few times. This rearrangement joins TRBV29-1 to TRBJ2-1; TRBD2 agrees at 7 bases. CDR1 is SQVTM and CDR2 is ANQGSEA in the germline V gene. This CDR3 has 14 residues. J lost 9 bases, V lost 7 bases, and 15 bases had no gene match. The CDR3 loop is CSATRDYRFGEQFF. Here the CDR3 DNA reads TGCAGCGCCACCCGGGACTATAGATTTGGTGAGCAGTTCTTC.

This clone was seen a handful of times. This chain connects TRBV30 to TRBJ1-2; 8 bases map to TRBD1. Germline assignment: CDR1 GTSNPN and CDR2 SVGIG (reference sequence). The CDR3 has 13 amino acids. Losses at the gene ends were 5 bases for V and 5 bases for J; bases not matched to a gene: 7. The CDR3 DNA sequence: TGTGCCTGGCTAGGGACAGGCATGTATGGCTACACCTTC. This encodes CAWLGTGMYGYTF.

To note about this clone: One end of the junction is discordant with germline, which a read error may explain. CDR3 DNA: TGTGCCAGCAGCATAGAGTCAGCACCCCTCCACTTT. Protein product: CASSIESAPLHF. The chain is built from TRBV11-2 and TRBJ1-6; D uncertain. Germline assignment: CDR1 SGHAT and CDR2 FQNNGV. CDR3 length: 12 residues.

CDR3: CTGGGTTDTQYF. DNA for the CDR3: TGCACTGGGGGAGGGACCACAGATACGCAGTATTTT. The rearrangement joins TRBV29-1 to TRBJ2-3, with 7 bases lining up with TRBD2. The length of the CDR3 is 12 residues. Germline V gene sequence: CDR1 SQVTM, CDR2 ANQGSEA.

This chain connects TRBV27 to TRBJ2-2, with 9 bases identical to TRBD1. The CDR3 has 19 residues. CDR1 and CDR2 from the germline V gene are MNHEY and SMNVEV (reference sequence). The trim removed 8 bases at V and 7 bases at J, leaving 23 bases unmatched. The CDR3 loop reads CASAPLGGQGSGYIGELFF. As DNA, the CDR3 is TGTGCCAGCGCCCCGCTGGGTGGACAGGGGTCCGGTTACATCGGGGAGCTGTTTTTT.

This clone was observed a handful of times. One end of the junction is discordant with germline, which a read error may explain. This CDR3 reads CASSFGTGDTGELFF. The CDR3 coding sequence is TGTGCCAGCAGCTTCGGGACAGGGGACACCGGGGAGCTGTTTTTT. The chain recombines TRBV4-1 with TRBJ2-2, with 10 bases aligning to TRBD1. Germline CDR1 and CDR2: MGHRA and YSYEKL. This CDR3 has 15 amino acids.

The chain couples TRBV27 to TRBJ2-1; 14 positions agree with TRBD2. Germline CDR1 and CDR2: MNHEY and SMNVEV (reference sequence). J was trimmed by 3 bases and V by 5 bases; bases with no gene match: 12. The CDR3 runs 19 residues. CDR3 coding DNA: TGTGCCAGCAGTACGCCGGGACTAGCGGGGGAGGGGGTCTACAATGAGCAGTTCTTC. It encodes CASSTPGLAGEGVYNEQFF.

This clone has more than one count but fewer than ten. The V gene is TRBV29-1, the J gene TRBJ1-1, with 9 bases lining up with TRBD1. Germline V lookup: CDR1 SQVTM, CDR2 ANQGSEA. J was trimmed by 8 bases and V by 4 bases; bases with no gene match: 26. The CDR3 covers 19 residues. The CDR3 nucleotides are TGCAGCGTTGGAGGTACGATGTGGGGAGCTCACAGGGGGCGCGAGGAAGCTTTCTTT. Translating it yields CSVGGTMWGAHRGREEAFF.

This clone appeared a few times. Other DNA sequences in this sample translate to the same CDR3. The chain employs TRBV28 and TRBJ2-7; D gene uncertain. Between the trimmed V and J ends, which lost 4 bases and 1 base, there was a span of 2 bases. The CDR3 length is 11 residues. Germline V lookup: CDR1 MDHEN, CDR2 SYDVKM. CDR3 sequence (DNA): TGTGCCAGCAGTTGGTCCTACGAGCAGTACTTC. This gives the protein CASSWSYEQYF.

This chain uses TRBV29-1 with TRBJ1-1, with 10 bases aligning to TRBD1. CDR3 length equals 13 residues. The V gene end was trimmed by 6 bases and the J gene end by 7 bases; junction bases not matched to a gene: 8. Germline V CDR1 and CDR2: SQVTM, ANQGSEA. The DNA of the CDR3 is TGCAGCGTCCGCGGGACAGGGGACGGTGAAGCTTTCTTT. Its protein product is CSVRGTGDGEAFF.

The chain recombines TRBV2 with TRBJ2-6, with unresolved D. Trimming stripped 5 bases from V and 0 bases from J, with 5 bases between. Germline CDR1 is SNHLY and CDR2 is FYNNEI. The CDR3 contains 14 residues. Here the CDR3 reads CASSFRSGANVLTF. Here the CDR3 DNA reads TGTGCCAGCAGTTTCCGCTCTGGGGCCAACGTCCTGACTTTC.

This clone appeared a few times. The chain carries TRBV25-1 and TRBJ2-7; 7 nucleotides agree with TRBD2. Germline-derived CDR1 and CDR2 are MGHDK and SYGVNS. Germline trimming cut 6 bases from V and 4 bases from J; bases unmatched to any gene: 6. CDR3 size: 13 residues. Written as DNA, the CDR3 is TGTGCCAGCAGAGGGACTACCCTATACGAGCAGTACTTC. Its protein product is CASRGTTLYEQYF.

A few counts support this clone. The genes are TRBV2 and TRBJ2-7; 7 positions match TRBD1. The CDR3 covers 14 residues. Germline-derived CDR1 and CDR2 are SNHLY and FYNNEI. Trimming took 5 bases from V and 3 from J; bases not matched to a gene: 7. The DNA for the CDR3 is TGTGCCAGCAGTACCGGGACAGAATTCTACGAGCAGTACTTC. Translation: CASSTGTEFYEQYF.

The count of this clone is one. The chain carries TRBV7-2 and TRBJ2-5; D not certain. Trimming removed 5 bases at V and 0 bases at J, with 4 bases between. The CDR3 consists of 12 residues. The germline V gene encodes CDR1 SGHTA and CDR2 FQGNSA. The CDR3 coding sequence is TGTGCCAGCAGCCTAAACCAAGAGACCCAGTACTTC. It encodes CASSLNQETQYF.

This chain uses TRBV23-1 with TRBJ1-2, with no clear D. TRBV23-1 is placed among ORFs of uncertain function. The CDR3 spans 14 residues. The V end lost 0 bases, the J end lost 5 bases, and 10 bases lay between the germline ends. CDR3 region: CASSQSNTPYGYTF. The CDR3 DNA reads as TGCGCCAGCAGTCAATCGAACACACCGTATGGCTACACCTTC.

The J gene is TRBJ1-5, the V gene TRBV7-9; D perhaps matches TRBD1 (5 bases). V lost 5 bases and J 5 bases, leaving 10 bases between the germline ends. Germline V lookup: CDR1 SEHNR, CDR2 FQNEAQ (reference sequence). There are 13 residues in the CDR3. The CDR3 DNA sequence: TGTGCCAGCAGCCTCGGGGGATATCAGCCCCAGCATTTT. This gives the protein CASSLGGYQPQHF. Full variable domain (remainder filled in from reference TRBV7-9 and TRBJ1-5): DTGVSQNPRHKITKRGQNVTFRCDPISEHNRLYWYRQTLGQGPEFLTYFQNEAQLEKSRLLSDRFSAERPKGSFSTLEIQRTEQGDSAMYLCASSLGGYQPQHFGDGTRLSIL.

Points on this clone: Other DNA sequences within the sample encode an identical CDR3. The gene calls are TRBV29-1 and TRBJ2-3; 7 bases line up with TRBD2. The length of the CDR3 is 13 residues. Germline CDR1 is SQVTM and CDR2 is ANQGSEA. The ends lost 6 bases at V and 0 bases at J; junction bases unmatched: 3. DNA for the CDR3: TGCAGCGTGCGGGGGAGAAGCACAGATACGCAGTATTTT. Its translation: CSVRGRSTDTQYF.

The J gene is TRBJ2-3, the V gene TRBV29-1; D gene unclear. The V end was cut by 2 bases, the J end by 8 bases, with 5 bases between. Germline CDR1 and CDR2: SQVTM and ANQGSEA. This CDR3 spans 10 amino acids. The CDR3 coding sequence is TGCAGCGTTGAAAGATCTACGCAGTATTTT. Encoded protein: CSVERSTQYF.

The V call is TRBV29-1, the J call TRBJ2-1, with D perhaps matching TRBD2 (6 bases). Per the germline V gene, CDR1 is SQVTM and CDR2 is ANQGSEA. The germline V and J ends were trimmed by 4 bases and 9 bases, with 13 bases remaining between them. This CDR3 has 12 residues. CDR3 nucleotides: TGCAGCGTTGTCGGCGGGGCGGTTGAGCAGTTCTTC. Amino acid sequence: CSVVGGAVEQFF.

This clone was seen a single time. The rearrangement uses TRBV30 and TRBJ2-5; a possible D gene is TRBD1 (6 bases). CDR1 is GTSNPN, CDR2 SVGIG, per germline (reference sequence). The CDR3 spans 13 residues. V was pared by 3 bases and J by 4 bases, with 12 bases between. CDR3 nucleotide sequence: TGTGCCTGGAGCGGGGACACGCGAGAGACCCAGTACTTC. This sequence encodes CAWSGDTRETQYF.